One sample yielded the 23 T cell receptor beta chains listed below, sequenced in a study of Graves' ophthalmopathy and Graves' hyperthyroidism. CDR3 regions of TCR beta were amplified from RNA transcripts. HTBI-primed RT-PCR formed the first round, and a multiplex PCR formed the second. TCRdb reprocessed the multiplex PCR reads via MiXCR and lists one record per CDR3 protein. The sample records 200,000 to 250,000 distinct CDR3 sequences, 20% to 25% being singletons. The specimen was peripheral blood. Every receptor here comes from a woman aged 50 to 60 with Graves' ophthalmopathy.

The CDR3 spells CATRDNVSKTQYF. In DNA form, the CDR3 reads TGTGCCACCAGGGACAACGTATCGAAGACCCAGTACTTC. The rearrangement joins TRBV24-1 to TRBJ2-5; weak D call: TRBD1 (5 bases). Germline CDR1 KGHDR, CDR2 SFDVKD. This CDR3 spans 13 amino acids. Trimming cost V 7 bases and J 6 bases, with 14 bases left between them.

The rearrangement uses TRBV5-1 and TRBJ1-3; the D gene is possibly TRBD1 (5 bases). This CDR3 is built from 15 residues. The germline V and J ends were trimmed by 2 bases and 3 bases, with 12 bases remaining between them. The germline CDR1 and CDR2 sequences are SGHRS and YFSETQ. CDR3 region: CASSFQGVIGNTIYF. The DNA for the CDR3 is TGCGCCAGCAGCTTTCAGGGCGTCATTGGAAACACCATATATTTT.

This clonotype came up many times. The chain employs TRBV20-1 and TRBJ1-1; D remains ambiguous. CDR3 size: 15 residues. With 1 base removed from V and 0 bases from J, the gap between germline ends came to 12 bases. Germline CDR1 reads DFQATT; CDR2 reads SNEGSKA (reference sequence). The CDR3 DNA reads TGCAGTGCTAGAGCCCCACAGTATATGAACACTGAAGCTTTCTTT. This encodes CSARAPQYMNTEAFF.

The V call is TRBV29-1, the J call TRBJ2-2; 8 bases are a match to TRBD1. The length of the CDR3 is 14 residues. Germline V lookup: CDR1 SQVTM, CDR2 ANQGSEA. With 5 bases clipped from V and 0 bases from J, the junction kept 2 bases outside the gene matches. Here the CDR3 DNA reads TGCAGCGTTCGGGACAGGACGAACACCGGGGAGCTGTTTTTT. This translates into CSVRDRTNTGELFF.

This clonotype was seen more than once but under ten times. This chain connects TRBV10-3 to TRBJ2-6; 8 positions match TRBD2. There are 15 residues in the CDR3. Per the germline V gene, CDR1 is ENHRY and CDR2 is SYGVKD. V shed 7 bases and J 2 bases; nucleotides not matched to a gene: 4. The CDR3 loop is CAIKISGTGANVLTF. CDR3 DNA: TGTGCCATCAAAATTAGCGGGACTGGGGCCAACGTCCTGACTTTC.

This clonotype has at least ten counts. V usage is TRBV11-2 and J usage is TRBJ2-7, with 7 bases identical to TRBD1. V gave up 0 bases and J gave up 0 bases; unmatched junction bases: 11. Germline V gene sequence: CDR1 SGHAT, CDR2 FQNNGV. This CDR3 has 18 amino acids. The CDR3, as DNA: TGTGCCAGCAGCTTAGAAGGGGGCTTCCCGCCCCTCTCCTACGAGCAGTACTTC. Amino acids: CASSLEGGFPPLSYEQYF.

In its sample, this clonotype was seen a few times. The V and J genes are TRBV5-1 and TRBJ1-5, with 7 bases lining up with TRBD1. The CDR3 has 16 amino acids. The V gene end was trimmed by 0 bases and the J gene end by 0 bases; junction bases not matched to a gene: 3. The germline V gene encodes CDR1 SGHRS and CDR2 YFSETQ. The DNA for the CDR3 is TGCGCCAGCAGCTTGGGCGGGACAGATAGCAATCAGCCCCAGCATTTT. This sequence encodes CASSLGGTDSNQPQHF.

The chain uses TRBV28 and TRBJ1-5; D not certain. Trimming cost V 3 bases and J 6 bases, with 12 bases left between them. The CDR3 is 14 amino acids. Germline V CDR1 and CDR2: MDHEN, SYDVKM. CDR3 DNA sequence: TGTGCCAGCAGTTTTGTGAGGATAGGTCAGCCCCAGCATTTT. Translating it yields CASSFVRIGQPQHF. Variable domain in full (rest from reference TRBV28 and TRBJ1-5): DVKVTQSSRYLVKRTGEKVFLECVQDMDHENMFWYRQDPGLGLRLIYFSYDVKMKEKGDIPEGYSVSREKKERFSLILESASTNQTSMYLCASSFVRIGQPQHFGDGTRLSIL.

This clonotype was recorded at least ten times. The rearrangement uses TRBV7-2 and TRBJ2-2; D remains unclear. Looked up from germline, CDR1 is SGHTA and CDR2 is FQGNSA. The CDR3 totals 11 residues. Deletions cut 8 bases from V and 2 bases from J, with 3 bases between. The CDR3 loop is CASFNTGELFF. CDR3 DNA sequence: TGTGCCAGCTTTAACACCGGGGAGCTGTTTTTT. Together with reference TRBV7-2 and TRBJ2-2, the CDR3 gives the full variable domain: GAGVSQSPSNKVTEKGKDVELRCDPISGHTALYWYRQSLGQGLEFLIYFQGNSAPDKSGLPSDRFSAERTGGSVSTLTIQRTQQEDSAVYLCASFNTGELFFGEGSRLTVL.

At least ten counts were recorded for this clonotype. The V and J genes are TRBV6-1 and TRBJ2-4; no definite D call. CDR3 size: 13 residues. From germline, CDR1 is MNHNS and CDR2 SASEGT. V was trimmed by 1 base and J by 8 bases, leaving 9 bases between them. The chain's CDR3 is CASSEGWSDIQYF. CDR3 nucleotide sequence: TGTGCCAGCAGTGAAGGGTGGTCCGACATTCAGTACTTC.

This clonotype was recorded many times. V and J are TRBV10-1 and TRBJ2-7, with 9 nucleotides matching TRBD2. V dropped 5 bases and J dropped 3; count of bases not matched to a gene: 2. CDR3 length: 13 residues. CDR1 is WNHNN and CDR2 is SYGVQD in the germline V gene (reference sequence). The CDR3 sequence: CASSRGRDYEQYF. In DNA form, the CDR3 reads TGCGCCAGCAGTCGCGGGAGGGACTACGAGCAGTACTTC.

This clonotype was seen many times. Sequence at one end of the junction differs from germline and may be a read error. The chain has TRBV11-2 and TRBJ2-5; TRBD2 aligns across 9 bases. Germline V gene lookup returns CDR1 SGHAT and CDR2 FQNNGV. The CDR3 covers 17 residues. DNA for the CDR3: TGTGCCAGCAGTTTAGGGGGAGCGGGAGGAGGACAAGAGACCCAGTACTTC. It yields the protein CASSLGGAGGGQETQYF.

The J gene is TRBJ1-5, the V gene TRBV20-1; TRBD1 matches at 9 bases. Germline CDR1 is DFQATT and CDR2 is SNEGSKA (reference sequence). V shed 6 bases, J shed 6 bases, and the junction held 15 bases outside the gene matches. This CDR3 is 16 amino acids long. The CDR3 here is CSATNVDRGAGQPQHF. The DNA for the CDR3 is TGCAGTGCCACGAACGTGGACAGGGGTGCAGGTCAGCCCCAGCATTTT.

The table lists this clonotype with many counts. The V gene is TRBV6-5, the J gene TRBJ1-2, with D unresolved. The V and J ends lost 6 bases and 4 bases respectively, with 12 bases between them. Per germline, CDR1 MNHEY and CDR2 SVGAGI. The CDR3 has 13 amino acids. The CDR3 coding sequence is TGTGCCAGCAGGACATTGGCAAGCTATGGCTACACCTTC. The encoded protein is CASRTLASYGYTF.

This clonotype was seen repeatedly, ten times or more. The CDR3 DNA sequence: TGCAGCGTTGAAATCGACAGAAAGACCCAGTACTTC. Protein product: CSVEIDRKTQYF. The rearrangement joins TRBV29-1 to TRBJ2-5; tentatively, D is TRBD1 (5 bases). V lost 2 bases and J 6 bases, leaving 10 bases between the germline ends. CDR1 SQVTM and CDR2 ANQGSEA come from the germline V gene. This CDR3 region has 12 residues. Full variable domain (remainder filled in from reference TRBV29-1 and TRBJ2-5): SAVISQKPSRDICQRGTSLTIQCQVDSQVTMMFWYRQQPGQSLTLIATANQGSEATYESGFVIDKFPISRPNLTFSTLTVSNMSPEDSSIYLCSVEIDRKTQYFGPGTRLLVL.

This clonotype was detected only once. A read error may be the cause here, since a much bigger clone is one base away. Here the CDR3 DNA reads TGTGCCAGCGGTACAGGGGTTCAGGCCGGGGAACTGTTTTTT. As protein: CASGTGVQAGELFF. The chain links TRBV27 to TRBJ2-2, with TRBD1 identical over 7 bases. Per the germline V gene, CDR1 is MNHEY and CDR2 is SMNVEV (reference sequence). CDR3 length: 14 amino acids.

At least ten counts were recorded for this clonotype. V and J are TRBV28 and TRBJ1-5, with D possibly being TRBD1 (5 bases). Germline lookup yields CDR1 MDHEN and CDR2 SYDVKM. The V and J ends lost 6 bases and 3 bases respectively, with 21 bases between them. The CDR3 is 17 amino acids. CDR3 in DNA: TGTGCCAGCAGACCGATTGACCCTGCAGGGTTCAATCAGCCCCAGCATTTT. This codes for CASRPIDPAGFNQPQHF.

Comments on this clonotype: A much larger clone differs by one base, so this may be a read error. Since the CDR3 does not end with the conserved phenylalanine or tryptophan, this likely comes from a read error. The chain uses TRBV7-2 and TRBJ1-2; D ambiguous. CDR1 is SGHTA and CDR2 is FQGNSA in the germline V gene. The V end lost 3 bases, the J end lost 5 bases, and 10 bases lay between the germline ends. The CDR3 length is 13 residues. The CDR3 region is CASSFGQRYGYTV. The CDR3 DNA follows: TGTGCCAGCAGCTTCGGCCAGAGGTATGGCTACACCGTC.

Here the CDR3 DNA reads TGTGCCAGCAGTCCATCGGACAGGTTCGGTTCACCCCTCCACTTT. Its translation: CASSPSDRFGSPLHF. The chain joins TRBV28 to TRBJ1-6; 7 positions agree with TRBD1. The CDR3 sequence is 15 residues long. CDR1 and CDR2 (germline): MDHEN, SYDVKM. J lost 9 bases, V lost 5 bases, and 10 bases had no gene match. Full variable domain (remainder filled in from reference TRBV28 and TRBJ1-6): DVKVTQSSRYLVKRTGEKVFLECVQDMDHENMFWYRQDPGLGLRLIYFSYDVKMKEKGDIPEGYSVSREKKERFSLILESASTNQTSMYLCASSPSDRFGSPLHFGNGTRLTVT.

This clonotype has at least ten counts. The gene calls are TRBV27 and TRBJ1-5; D gene unclear. CDR1 and CDR2 (germline): MNHEY, SMNVEV (reference sequence). V lost 8 bases and J 6 bases, leaving 11 bases between the germline ends. The CDR3 spans 12 residues. In DNA, the CDR3 is TGTGCCAGCGGGGAGGAGGGTCAGCCCCAGCATTTT. It is translated as CASGEEGQPQHF.

The chain couples TRBV7-8 to TRBJ2-7, with D possibly TRBD2 on 6 matching bases. Between the trimmed V and J ends, which lost 2 bases and 1 base, there was a span of 12 bases. CDR3 size: 15 residues. CDR1 and CDR2 from the germline V gene are SGHVS and FQNEAQ. CDR3 amino acids: CASSLRWDFSYEQYF. CDR3 DNA sequence: TGTGCCAGCAGCTTAAGGTGGGACTTTTCCTACGAGCAGTACTTC.

The sample holds many counts of this clonotype. V gene TRBV20-1 combines with J gene TRBJ1-5; 7 bases match TRBD1. In germline, CDR1 is DFQATT, CDR2 SNEGSKA (reference sequence). The junction had 4 bases not matched to a gene; V was cut back by 3 bases and J by 2 bases. The CDR3 extends over 14 amino acids. The CDR3 DNA sequence: TGCAGTGCTAGTGCTGACAGGGGCAATCAGCCCCAGCATTTT. Amino acids: CSASADRGNQPQHF.

The J gene is TRBJ2-5, the V gene TRBV5-1, with D unresolved. CDR3 size: 12 residues. Trimming cost V 7 bases and J 0 bases, with 7 bases left between them. CDR1 SGHRS and CDR2 YFSETQ come from the germline V gene. Written as DNA, the CDR3 is TGCGCCAGCGCCGACCACCAAGAGACCCAGTACTTC. Its translation: CASADHQETQYF.